One sample yielded the 32 T cell receptor beta chains listed below, sequenced in a study of blood T cell repertoires in COVID-19. Sequencing was performed with immunoSEQ multiplex PCR; in TCRdb, only in-frame clones are kept and a portion is missing. Of around 150,000 clones in the sample, approximately 90% are singletons; the top ten hold about 9.4%. The sample consisted of peripheral blood. The receptor source for this set is a woman in her 70s with COVID-19, enrolled during active disease.

The chain uses TRBV30 and TRBJ2-1, with 7 bases matching TRBD2. The ends lost 4 bases at V and 8 bases at J; junction bases unmatched: 14. The CDR3 totals 15 residues. Germline CDR1 is GTSNPN and CDR2 is SVGIG (reference sequence). The CDR3 loop is CAWNDGGEGRDEQFF. DNA of the CDR3: TGTGCCTGGAATGATGGAGGTGAGGGGAGGGATGAGCAGTTCTTC.

This clone was detected once. The V gene is TRBV7-9, the J gene TRBJ1-2; 7 nucleotides match TRBD1. V lost 4 bases, J lost 8 bases, and 7 bases stayed unmatched. Germline V gene lookup returns CDR1 SEHNR and CDR2 FQNEAQ (reference sequence). This CDR3 has 13 amino acids. The CDR3: CASSSRQGYGYTF. The CDR3 bases are TGTGCCAGCAGCTCTCGACAGGGATACGGCTACACCTTC.

The chain couples TRBV28 to TRBJ1-5; TRBD1 matches 8 bases. Germline assignment: CDR1 MDHEN and CDR2 SYDVKM. The CDR3 runs to 16 residues. The V and J ends lost 6 bases and 6 bases, in that order; junction bases with no gene match: 13. CDR3: CASSRARTGKGQPQHF. CDR3 nucleotides: TGTGCCAGCAGCCGCGCCCGGACAGGGAAGGGTCAGCCCCAGCATTTT.

The chain couples TRBV3-1 (or the pseudogene TRBV3-2) to TRBJ1-1; D is unclear. The CDR3 has 15 residues. The ends were cut back, 1 base at V and 2 bases at J, with 11 bases in the middle. Germline V CDR1 and CDR2: LGHDT, YNNKEL (reference sequence). In DNA form, the CDR3 reads TGTGCCAGCAGCCAAGTGGCCCAGACAAACACTGAAGCTTTCTTT. Its translation is CASSQVAQTNTEAFF.

This chain uses TRBV6-5 with TRBJ2-2; D is unclear. The length of the CDR3 is 14 residues. CDR1 is MNHEY and CDR2 is SVGAGI in the germline V gene. V was trimmed by 6 bases and J by 3 bases, leaving 11 bases between them. CDR3 sequence reads: CASRQLRDTGELFF. CDR3 DNA: TGTGCCAGCAGACAACTCCGGGACACCGGGGAGCTGTTTTTT.

The chain has TRBV5-4 and TRBJ2-2, with TRBD2 identical over 8 bases. J gave up 2 bases and V 4 bases, and 4 bases lay outside the gene matches. The CDR3 totals 15 residues. Germline V CDR1 and CDR2: SGHNT, YYREEE (reference sequence). The chain's CDR3 is CASSLTSGNTGELFF. CDR3 coding DNA: TGTGCCAGCAGCCTCACTAGCGGCAACACCGGGGAGCTGTTTTTT.

V usage is TRBV5-1 and J usage is TRBJ2-7; D is perhaps TRBD2 (6 bases). Trimming pared 4 bases from V and 6 bases from J, leaving 26 bases between. The germline V gene encodes CDR1 SGHRS and CDR2 YFSETQ. This CDR3 comprises 17 residues. DNA of the CDR3: TGCGCCAGCAGCGTTGCGCCGGCAAGGACTACTTTCTCCGAGCAGTACTTC. Translation gives CASSVAPARTTFSEQYF.

The V call is TRBV5-1, the J call TRBJ1-1; 11 nucleotides line up with TRBD1. V was pared by 3 bases and J by 0 bases, with 4 bases of the junction left unmatched. Germline V lookup: CDR1 SGHRS, CDR2 YFSETQ. This CDR3 has 16 residues. The CDR3 is CASSSGTGGLNTEAFF. As DNA, the CDR3 is TGCGCCAGCAGCTCCGGGACAGGGGGGTTGAACACTGAAGCTTTCTTT.

This chain links TRBV9 with TRBJ1-3, with D maybe TRBD1 (6 bases). The V end lost 3 bases, the J end lost 1 base, and 8 bases lay between the germline ends. Germline V gene data show CDR1 as SGDLS and CDR2 as YYNGEE. This CDR3 contains 14 residues. CDR3 region: CASSATGSGNTIYF. DNA for the CDR3: TGTGCCAGCAGCGCGACAGGTTCTGGAAACACCATATATTTT. Variable domain in full (rest from reference TRBV9 and TRBJ1-3): DSGVTQTPKHLITATGQRVTLRCSPRSGDLSVYWYQQSLDQGLQFLIQYYNGEERAKGNILERFSAQQFPDLHSELNLSSLELGDSALYFCASSATGSGNTIYFGEGSWLTVV.

The chain links TRBV18 to TRBJ2-7; 8 bases map to TRBD2. Trimming removed 6 bases from V and 7 bases from J; junction bases left unmatched: 11. CDR3 length equals 14 residues. Germline CDR1 reads KGHSH; CDR2 reads LQKENI. The CDR3 coding sequence is TGTGCCAGCTCCCCGGGACTAGGATTTGGTGAGCAGTACTTC. Translating it yields CASSPGLGFGEQYF.

V usage is TRBV14 and J usage is TRBJ1-4; a weak D match, TRBD1 (6 bases). V lost 4 bases, J lost 7 bases, and 16 bases lay in between. Germline CDR1 SGHDN, CDR2 FVKESK. The CDR3 runs to 15 residues. The CDR3 loop reads CASSPRPGGGEKLFF. The CDR3 bases are TGTGCCAGCAGCCCCCGTCCGGGGGGCGGTGAAAAACTGTTTTTT.

The chain couples TRBV28 to TRBJ2-3, with TRBD2 matching 10 bases. V was pared by 1 base and J by 1 base, with 5 bases of the junction left unmatched. Germline V lookup: CDR1 MDHEN, CDR2 SYDVKM. The length of the CDR3 is 17 residues. CDR3 protein: CASSLSAGGLGTDTQYF. CDR3 coding DNA: TGTGCCAGCAGTTTATCAGCGGGGGGGCTCGGCACAGATACGCAGTATTTT.

The chain links TRBV7-6 to TRBJ2-1; TRBD2 matches 14 bases. Losses at the gene ends were 5 bases for V and 8 bases for J; bases not matched to a gene: 11. Per germline, CDR1 SGHVS and CDR2 FNYEAQ. The CDR3 length is 17 residues. CDR3: CASSPSPTSGGAYEQFF. CDR3 in DNA: TGTGCCAGCAGCCCCTCCCCGACTAGCGGGGGGGCCTATGAGCAGTTCTTC.

This sequence joins TRBV2 and TRBJ1-1; 8 bases fit TRBD1. The junction had 5 bases not matched to a gene; V was cut back by 0 bases and J by 5 bases. This CDR3 spans 15 amino acids. CDR1 is SNHLY, CDR2 FYNNEI, per germline. In DNA form, the CDR3 reads TGTGCCAGCAGTGAAGCAACAGGGGGTTGGACTGAAGCTTTCTTT. Translated: CASSEATGGWTEAFF. Variable domain in full (rest from reference TRBV2 and TRBJ1-1): EPEVTQTPSHQVTQMGQEVILRCVPISNHLYFYWYRQILGQKVEFLVSFYNNEISEKSEIFDDQFSVERPDGSNFTLKIRSTKLEDSAMYFCASSEATGGWTEAFFGQGTRLTVV.

This chain links TRBV6-1 with TRBJ1-2; D not resolved. V lost 1 base and J 8 bases, leaving 14 bases between the germline ends. The CDR3 is made up of 14 amino acids. Germline V gives CDR1 MNHNS, CDR2 SASEGT. DNA of the CDR3: TGTGCCAGCAGTGAAGTTGGGCCAGGAAGGGGCTACACCTTC. Translated: CASSEVGPGRGYTF.

The chain joins TRBV4-2 to TRBJ2-7; D possibly corresponds to TRBD2 (6 bases). The CDR3 is made up of 14 amino acids. From germline, CDR1 is LGHNA and CDR2 YNFKEQ. V lost 4 bases and J lost 0, with 10 bases in between. For the CDR3, the DNA is TGTGCCAGCAGCCGGGCGGGGCCCTCCTACGAGCAGTACTTC. This encodes CASSRAGPSYEQYF.

This clone was seen more than once but under ten times. The chain carries TRBV28 and TRBJ2-7; 11 nucleotides match TRBD1. V shed 10 bases and J 6 bases; nucleotides not matched to a gene: 5. CDR1 is MDHEN, CDR2 SYDVKM, per germline. The CDR3 contains 12 residues. CDR3 bases: TGTGCCACCCTGGACAGGGGGCTCGAGCAGTACTTC. Amino acid sequence: CATLDRGLEQYF.

V is TRBV14 and J is TRBJ2-7; maybe TRBD2 (6 bases). Germline CDR1 and CDR2: SGHDN and FVKESK. CDR3 length equals 11 residues. V was pared by 0 bases and J by 13 bases, with 10 bases between. The DNA for the CDR3 is TGTGCCAGCAGCCAAGAATCGGGACTTTACTTC. Translating it yields CASSQESGLYF.

The rearrangement joins TRBV2 to TRBJ1-5; TRBD1 might be the D (6 bases). CDR3 length equals 15 residues. CDR1 and CDR2 (germline): SNHLY, FYNNEI. Trimming shortened V by 8 bases and J by 4 bases, and 18 bases separated the two germline ends. CDR3 sequence: CASDSQGRGNQPQHF. The DNA for the CDR3 is TGTGCCAGCGATTCCCAAGGAAGGGGGAATCAGCCCCAGCATTTT.

The chain has TRBV9 and TRBJ2-5, with 7 nucleotides matching TRBD1. This CDR3 region has 15 residues. Germline loops: CDR1 SGDLS, CDR2 YYNGEE. V lost 4 bases and J lost 5; bases outside the gene matches: 11. The DNA of the CDR3 is TGTGCCAGCAGCCTGGGACAGCTCCAACGGGAGACCCAGTACTTC. It codes for CASSLGQLQRETQYF. The variable domain in full, completed from reference TRBV9 and TRBJ2-5, reads DSGVTQTPKHLITATGQRVTLRCSPRSGDLSVYWYQQSLDQGLQFLIQYYNGEERAKGNILERFSAQQFPDLHSELNLSSLELGDSALYFCASSLGQLQRETQYFGPGTRLLVL.

CDR3 region: CASSELAGVQETQYF. CDR3 DNA: TGTGCCAGCAGTGAACTAGCGGGGGTCCAAGAGACCCAGTACTTC. The chain carries TRBV6-1 and TRBJ2-5; the match to TRBD2 covers 10 bases. V lost 2 bases, J lost 1 base, and 1 base stayed unmatched. This CDR3 spans 15 amino acids. The V gene's germline CDR1 is MNHNS and CDR2 SASEGT.

This clone turned up a few times. The chain joins TRBV18 to TRBJ1-1, with 9 bases fitting TRBD1. Per the germline V gene, CDR1 is KGHSH and CDR2 is LQKENI. V lost 3 bases, J lost 6 bases, and 2 bases stayed unmatched. This CDR3 is 13 amino acids long. DNA for the CDR3: TGTGCCAGCTCACCGGGACAGGGACCTGAAGCTTTCTTT. It yields the protein CASSPGQGPEAFF.

The chain recombines TRBV7-9 with TRBJ2-3, with 8 bases fitting TRBD2. V shed 1 base, J shed 1 base, and the junction held 4 bases outside the gene matches. The CDR3 totals 16 residues. Germline V gene lookup returns CDR1 SEHNR and CDR2 FQNEAQ (reference sequence). The chain's CDR3 is CASSLVYSGGTDTQYF. CDR3 sequence (DNA): TGTGCCAGCAGCTTAGTCTATAGCGGGGGCACAGATACGCAGTATTTT.

The chain links TRBV6-1 to TRBJ2-1; D possibly corresponds to TRBD2 (7 bases). Trimming left V 1 base short and J 12 bases short, with 19 bases between. CDR1 is MNHNS, CDR2 SASEGT, per germline. This CDR3 has 15 amino acids. DNA for the CDR3: TGTGCCAGCAGTGAAGGGGGGGGCTCTTTTGTGAGGCAGTTCTTC. This codes for CASSEGGGSFVRQFF.

The rearrangement joins TRBV28 to TRBJ1-2; unclear D gene. CDR1 is MDHEN and CDR2 is SYDVKM in the germline V gene. V lost 7 bases and J lost 4, with 19 bases in between. The CDR3 loop spans 15 amino acids. CDR3 nucleotide sequence: TGTGCCAGCACAACCGACCGGGGAATCGCCTATGGCTACACCTTC. It encodes CASTTDRGIAYGYTF.

The chain employs TRBV3-1 (or the pseudogene TRBV3-2) and TRBJ1-1, with a possible D match to TRBD1 (6 bases). This CDR3 contains 14 residues. V was clipped by 5 bases and J by 2 bases, with 12 bases between them. Germline lookup yields CDR1 LGHDT and CDR2 YNNKEL (reference sequence). CDR3 coding DNA: TGTGCCAGCAGCGGACAGACGCTAAACACTGAAGCTTTCTTT. Amino acids: CASSGQTLNTEAFF.

V and J are TRBV6-4 and TRBJ2-3; 8 bases line up with TRBD1. V lost 2 bases, J lost 4 bases, and 5 bases stayed unmatched. Germline V gene data show CDR1 as MRHNA and CDR2 as SNTAGT. This CDR3 region has 15 residues. This CDR3 reads CASSDGQGASDTQYF. In DNA, the CDR3 is TGTGCCAGCAGTGACGGGCAGGGGGCGTCAGATACGCAGTATTTT.

The chain uses TRBV7-2 and TRBJ1-2; TRBD1 agrees at 7 bases. CDR1 SGHTA and CDR2 FQGNSA come from the germline V gene. J lost 7 bases, V lost 1 base, and 9 bases had no gene match. The CDR3 is made up of 15 amino acids. The CDR3 spells CASSLGQGVIGGYTF. The DNA for the CDR3 is TGTGCCAGCAGCTTAGGCCAGGGGGTAATCGGTGGCTACACCTTC.

The chain uses TRBV18 and TRBJ1-2; D call uncertain. CDR3 size: 15 residues. V lost 2 bases to trimming and J lost 8 bases, with 18 bases between them. Germline V gene lookup returns CDR1 KGHSH and CDR2 LQKENI. The chain's CDR3 is CASSPEVQTVGGYTF. DNA of the CDR3: TGTGCCAGCTCACCAGAGGTCCAGACCGTTGGGGGCTACACCTTC.

This clone was found once. The chain uses TRBV28 and TRBJ1-4; D is perhaps TRBD1 (6 bases). From germline, CDR1 is MDHEN and CDR2 SYDVKM. The CDR3 loop spans 12 amino acids. Trimming pared 6 bases from V and 8 bases from J, leaving 10 bases between. CDR3 amino acids: CASRYTGEKLFF. The CDR3 bases are TGTGCCAGCAGGTACACAGGGGAAAAACTGTTTTTT.

The genes are TRBV2 and TRBJ2-3; the match to TRBD2 covers 7 bases. CDR3 length equals 15 residues. The germline V gene has CDR1 SNHLY and CDR2 FYNNEI. Trimming cost V 6 bases and J 0 bases; bases outside gene matches: 6. CDR3 residues: CASSGGLVSTDTQYF. Here the CDR3 DNA reads TGTGCCAGCAGCGGAGGACTAGTTAGCACAGATACGCAGTATTTT.

This clone was found once. The chain has TRBV14 and TRBJ1-1; 8 positions match TRBD1. Germline assignment: CDR1 SGHDN and CDR2 FVKESK. V dropped 2 bases and J dropped 5; count of bases not matched to a gene: 4. CDR3 length: 14 residues. DNA of the CDR3: TGTGCCAGCAGCCAACAGGGGGCTTGGACTGAAGCTTTCTTT. Protein sequence: CASSQQGAWTEAFF.